This T cell receptor beta chain was documented in a study of T cells in Graves' hyperthyroidism and ophthalmopathy. Patients aged 18 to 65 with hyperthyroidism were newly diagnosed, with duration under 2 months. Uncontrolled infection, other autoimmune disease, pregnancy or lactation excluded patients. This clonotype was counted at least ten times. Antigen: not known. The CDR3 is 17 amino acids. CDR1 and CDR2 (germline): MDHEN, SYDVKM. V was clipped by 4 bases and J by 3 bases, with 20 bases between them. Template material for amplifying TCR beta CDR3 regions consisted of RNA transcripts. HTBI primers were the set used in a first-round RT-PCR of the TCR CDR3. TCRdb reprocessed the multiplex PCR reads via MiXCR and lists one record per CDR3 protein. The sample lists 200,000 to 250,000 distinct CDR3 sequences, roughly 18% occurring once. Study-wide findings and caveats: Most expanded thyroid clonotypes above 0.001 recurred in blood. Model output signaled ophthalmopathy a median around 6.9 months ahead of onset.

V usage is TRBV28 and J usage is TRBJ2-3, with D possibly TRBD2 on 5 matching bases. The source is a man aged 50 or older with Graves' hyperthyroidism. The specimen was blood. In DNA form, the CDR3 reads TGTGCCAGCAGTTCCGAAGAACTAACACGGGGAACAGATACGCAGTATTTT. Amino acid sequence: CASSSEELTRGTDTQYF.